This TCR beta chain came from a study of T cells in localized non-small cell lung cancer. Study-level points and caveats: Exceeding tumor, uninvolved adjacent lung had the highest T cell clonality. A median of around 60 of the top 100 tumor clones appeared in adjacent lung, which was paired and uninvolved. Sequencing, confined to only one tumor region, leaves heterogeneity possible. The study linked higher blood T cell density to longer overall survival.

Trimming removed 4 bases from V and 0 bases from J, with 10 bases in between. CDR3 length equals 14 residues. CDR1 and CDR2 (germline): SGDLS, YYNGEE. Method: immunoSEQ multiplex PCR; TCRdb's copy keeps in-frame clones and lacks some. The sample has roughly 34,000 clones; around 84% are singletons. This clone was seen a few times. Its antigen is currently unknown. The TCR originated in a male donor older than 55 with stage II squamous cell lung carcinoma. This specimen was peripheral blood, taken before any cancer treatment. This rearrangement joins TRBV9 to TRBJ2-5; D is uncertain. CDR3 DNA sequence: TGTGCCAGCAGCCTGGGCAGGTACCAAGAGACCCAGTACTTC. This gives the protein CASSLGRYQETQYF.